The rows below give T cell receptor beta chains drawn from one sample of a study of CD8 T cells in ankylosing spondylitis. TCRdb itself ran the 5' RACE reads through MiXCR, one entry per CDR3 protein. Of 340,000 or so distinct CDR3 sequences in the sample, about 15% were seen once. Sequencing was carried out using blood, either unsorted or a sorted T cell fraction (not recorded which). The receptors originated from a male donor with ankylosing spondylitis or in good health (not recorded which). The CDR3 runs from the conserved cysteine through the conserved F or W. Fields, in order: J gene, clone size, V gene, D gene, CDR3 protein, CDR3 DNA. D genes are given only for firm matches. A clone size is listed for some rows: how often the clone was seen (once, few, many), or a class if it is expanded.

J: TRBJ1-1; size: many; V: TRBV5-5; D: TRBD1; CDR3: CASSLRTGEAFF; DNA: TGTGCCAGCAGCTTGCGGACAGGTGAAGCTTTCTTT
J: TRBJ2-2; size: many; V: TRBV5-1; D: -; CDR3: CASSLGQNTGELFF; DNA: TGCGCCAGCAGCTTGGGGCAGAACACCGGGGAGCTGTTTTTT
J: TRBJ2-1; size: -; V: TRBV12-3/TRBV12-4; D: TRBD2; CDR3: CASSPTSGGNNEQFF; DNA: TGTGCCAGCAGCCCGACTAGCGGGGGGAACAATGAGCAGTTCTTC
J: TRBJ1-5; size: few; V: TRBV2; D: -; CDR3: CASSNSNQPQHF; DNA: TGTGCCAGCAGTAACAGCAATCAGCCCCAGCATTTT
J: TRBJ1-2; size: -; V: TRBV4-2; D: -; CDR3: CASSQDVAAPYGYTF; DNA: TGTGCCAGCAGCCAAGATGTCGCCGCCCCTTATGGCTACACCTTC
J: TRBJ2-1; size: -; V: TRBV3-1; D: TRBD1; CDR3: CASSLYAQGPQGDEQFF; DNA: TGTGCCAGCAGCCTTTATGCACAGGGCCCGCAGGGGGATGAGCAGTTCTTC
J: TRBJ1-1; size: -; V: TRBV11-2; D: -; CDR3: CASIHRWTENTEAFF; DNA: TGTGCCAGCATCCACAGGTGGACAGAAAACACTGAAGCTTTCTTT
J: TRBJ2-2; size: -; V: TRBV5-1; D: -; CDR3: CASGPGGGGAGELFF; DNA: TGCGCCAGCGGACCCGGGGGCGGCGGGGCCGGGGAGCTGTTTTTT
J: TRBJ1-5; size: few; V: TRBV5-1; D: -; CDR3: CASSLTENQPQHF; DNA: TGCGCCAGCAGCTTGACAGAAAATCAGCCCCAGCATTTT
J: TRBJ2-5; size: many; V: TRBV6-1; D: -; CDR3: CASSWASKLGETQYF; DNA: TGTGCCAGCAGCTGGGCTTCTAAACTGGGAGAGACCCAGTACTTC
J: TRBJ2-1; size: few; V: TRBV28; D: -; CDR3: CASRTLTGLYRNEQFF; DNA: TGTGCCAGCAGGACCTTGACAGGCCTCTACCGCAATGAGCAGTTCTTC
J: TRBJ2-7; size: few; V: TRBV5-1; D: TRBD2; CDR3: CASSEGLAANEQYF; DNA: TGCGCCAGCAGCGAGGGACTAGCGGCCAACGAGCAGTACTTC
J: TRBJ2-7; size: -; V: TRBV12-3/TRBV12-4; D: TRBD2; CDR3: CASSPGTSGRVREQYF; DNA: TGTGCCAGCAGTCCCGGGACTAGCGGGAGGGTGCGCGAGCAGTACTTC
J: TRBJ2-2; size: few; V: TRBV18; D: -; CDR3: CASSSRQAGGELFF; DNA: TGTGCCAGCTCATCCCGACAGGCCGGCGGGGAGCTGTTTTTT
J: TRBJ1-6; size: many; V: TRBV15; D: -; CDR3: CATSVKDGGPNSPLHF; DNA: TGTGCCACCAGCGTGAAGGACGGGGGACCCAATTCACCCCTCCACTTT
J: TRBJ2-4; size: few; V: TRBV30; D: TRBD1; CDR3: CAWVAGDRNIQYF; DNA: TGTGCCTGGGTTGCAGGGGACAGAAACATTCAGTACTTC
J: TRBJ1-3; size: many; V: TRBV12-3/TRBV12-4; D: -; CDR3: CASVPRDFFGNTIYF; DNA: TGTGCCAGCGTTCCCAGGGACTTTTTTGGAAACACCATATATTTT
J: TRBJ2-5; size: few; V: TRBV6-6; D: -; CDR3: CASSTRDGETQYF; DNA: TGTGCCAGCAGCACCAGGGATGGAGAGACCCAGTACTTC
J: TRBJ1-1; size: few; V: TRBV18; D: -; CDR3: CASSSALAEAFF; DNA: TGTGCCAGCTCATCCGCCCTCGCTGAAGCTTTCTTT
J: TRBJ2-1; size: -; V: TRBV5-1; D: TRBD2; CDR3: CASSLTTGGWEQFF; DNA: TGCGCCAGCAGCTTGACAACGGGAGGATGGGAGCAGTTCTTC
J: TRBJ1-1; size: -; V: TRBV29-1; D: TRBD1; CDR3: CSVELGGKTEAFF; DNA: TGCAGCGTTGAGTTAGGGGGCAAAACGGAAGCTTTCTTT
J: TRBJ2-3; size: -; V: TRBV20-1; D: TRBD2; CDR3: CSARTLAGDTDTQYF; DNA: TGCAGTGCTAGGACACTAGCGGGAGACACAGATACGCAGTATTTT
J: TRBJ2-3; size: -; V: TRBV6-1; D: -; CDR3: CASSDQRTDTQYF; DNA: TGTGCCAGCAGTGACCAACGCACAGATACGCAGTATTTT
J: TRBJ2-3; size: -; V: TRBV5-1; D: -; CDR3: CATKQVPSTDTQYF; DNA: TGCGCCACCAAACAGGTTCCTAGCACAGATACGCAGTATTTT
J: TRBJ1-5; size: few; V: TRBV30; D: -; CDR3: CAWSRQTGQPQHF; DNA: TGTGCCTGGAGCAGACAGACGGGTCAGCCCCAGCATTTT
J: TRBJ1-5; size: many; V: TRBV4-1; D: TRBD1; CDR3: CASSQMDRGHYQPQHF; DNA: TGCGCCAGCAGCCAAATGGACAGGGGGCACTACCAGCCCCAGCATTTT
J: TRBJ2-5; size: -; V: TRBV27; D: TRBD1; CDR3: CASSFLQGMETQYF; DNA: TGTGCCAGCAGTTTTTTACAGGGGATGGAGACCCAGTACTTC
J: TRBJ2-3; size: few; V: TRBV6-1; D: TRBD2; CDR3: CASRAGGPVTDTQYF; DNA: TGTGCCAGCAGAGCGGGAGGGCCCGTCACAGATACGCAGTATTTT
J: TRBJ2-3; size: -; V: TRBV9; D: TRBD1; CDR3: CASNPTGTGYTDTQYF; DNA: TGTGCCAGCAACCCAACCGGGACAGGGTACACAGATACGCAGTATTTT
J: TRBJ2-7; size: few; V: TRBV20-1; D: TRBD1; CDR3: CSAIRDSSYEQYF; DNA: TGCAGTGCTATTAGGGACAGTAGCTACGAGCAGTACTTC
J: TRBJ1-4; size: -; V: TRBV20-1; D: TRBD1; CDR3: CSAIPRDRVEKLFF; DNA: TGCAGTGCTATTCCGAGGGACAGGGTTGAAAAACTGTTTTTT
J: TRBJ2-3; size: -; V: TRBV10-2; D: TRBD2; CDR3: CASSVSGGRTDTQYF; DNA: TGCGCCAGCAGTGTCAGCGGGGGGCGCACAGATACGCAGTATTTT
J: TRBJ1-4; size: few; V: TRBV5-1; D: -; CDR3: CASSLDPQGSEKLFF; DNA: TGCGCCAGCAGCTTGGATCCGCAGGGAAGTGAAAAACTGTTTTTT
J: TRBJ1-1; size: many; V: TRBV3-1; D: TRBD1; CDR3: CASSHRTGGKAEAFF; DNA: TGTGCCAGCAGCCATCGGACAGGGGGCAAGGCTGAAGCTTTCTTT
J: TRBJ2-7; size: -; V: TRBV10-2; D: -; CDR3: CASRDPGRTYEQYF; DNA: TGCGCCAGCAGGGATCCGGGACGGACCTACGAGCAGTACTTC
J: TRBJ2-7; size: many; V: TRBV5-1; D: TRBD2; CDR3: CASSLAGGEQYF; DNA: TGCGCCAGCAGCTTGGCGGGGGGCGAGCAGTACTTC
J: TRBJ2-7; size: few; V: TRBV4-1; D: TRBD1; CDR3: CASSRSGQSTTYEQYF; DNA: TGCGCCAGCAGCCGGTCGGGACAGTCAACTACCTACGAGCAGTACTTC
J: TRBJ2-1; size: few; V: TRBV6-5; D: -; CDR3: CASSYSGGAYSYNEQFF; DNA: TGTGCCAGCAGTTATTCAGGGGGGGCTTACTCCTACAATGAGCAGTTCTTC
J: TRBJ2-3; size: few; V: TRBV7-2; D: TRBD1; CDR3: CASSVYLGQGAGDTQYF; DNA: TGTGCCAGCAGCGTCTATCTGGGACAGGGGGCAGGTGATACGCAGTATTTT
J: TRBJ2-7; size: -; V: TRBV7-2; D: TRBD2; CDR3: CASSPAGGSLYEQYF; DNA: TGTGCCAGCAGCCCCGCGGGCGGGAGTCTGTACGAGCAGTACTTC
J: TRBJ1-5; size: many; V: TRBV7-2; D: -; CDR3: CASSLASALSQHF; DNA: TGTGCCAGCAGCTTAGCATCTGCTTTGAGCCAGCATTTT
J: TRBJ1-5; size: few; V: TRBV6-2/TRBV6-3; D: TRBD1; CDR3: CASTEQGSPQHF; DNA: TGTGCCAGCACCGAACAGGGGTCGCCCCAGCATTTT
J: TRBJ1-2; size: -; V: TRBV5-6; D: -; CDR3: CASSRRDPNYGYTF; DNA: TGTGCCAGCAGCCGCCGCGATCCTAACTATGGCTACACCTTC